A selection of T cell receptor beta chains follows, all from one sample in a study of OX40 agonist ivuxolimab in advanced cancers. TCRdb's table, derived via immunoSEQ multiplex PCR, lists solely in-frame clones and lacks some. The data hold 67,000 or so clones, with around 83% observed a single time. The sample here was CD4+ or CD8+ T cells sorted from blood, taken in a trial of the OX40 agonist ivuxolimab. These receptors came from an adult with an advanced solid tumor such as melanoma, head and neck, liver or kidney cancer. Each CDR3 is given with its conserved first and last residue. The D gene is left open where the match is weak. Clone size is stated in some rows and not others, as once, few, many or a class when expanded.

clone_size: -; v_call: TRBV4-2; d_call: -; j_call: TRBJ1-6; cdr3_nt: TGTGCCAGCAGCCTAAAGGGTGGGGATTCACCCCTCCACTTT; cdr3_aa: CASSLKGGDSPLHF
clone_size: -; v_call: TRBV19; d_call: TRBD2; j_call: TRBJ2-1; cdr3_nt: TGTGCCAGTAGTCCCCAGCGGGGAAGCTCCTACAATGAGCAGTTCTTC; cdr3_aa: CASSPQRGSSYNEQFF
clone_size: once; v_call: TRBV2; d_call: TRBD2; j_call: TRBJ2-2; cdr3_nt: TGTGCCAGCAGAGCGGGGCTAAACACCGGGGAGCTGTTTTTT; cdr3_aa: CASRAGLNTGELFF
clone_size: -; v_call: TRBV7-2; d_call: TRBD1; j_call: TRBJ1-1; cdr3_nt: TGTGCCAGCAGCTTAGGCCCGGGACAGGGGGGCACTGAAGCTTTCTTT; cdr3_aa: CASSLGPGQGGTEAFF
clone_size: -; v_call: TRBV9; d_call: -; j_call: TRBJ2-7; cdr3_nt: TGTGCCAGCAGTCCACCCAGGGCGGGCTTCTCATCCTACGAGCAGTACTTC; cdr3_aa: CASSPPRAGFSSYEQYF
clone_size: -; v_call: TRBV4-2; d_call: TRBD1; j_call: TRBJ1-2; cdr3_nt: TGTGCCAGCAGCTTGGACAGGGGGCGAATAGGAAATGGCTACACCTTC; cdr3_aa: CASSLDRGRIGNGYTF
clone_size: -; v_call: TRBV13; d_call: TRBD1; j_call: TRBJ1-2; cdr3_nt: TGTGCCAGCAGCCTTCGGACGACAGGGCGGGGCTATGGCTACACCTTC; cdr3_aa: CASSLRTTGRGYGYTF
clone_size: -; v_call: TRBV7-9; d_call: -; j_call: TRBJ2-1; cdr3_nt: TGTGCCAGCAGCTTAGTCGCGTATGAGCAGTTCTTC; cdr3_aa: CASSLVAYEQFF
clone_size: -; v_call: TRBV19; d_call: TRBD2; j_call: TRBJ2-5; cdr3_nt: TGTGCCAGTAGTCGAGGACTAGCGGTCCAAGAGACCCAGTACTTC; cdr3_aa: CASSRGLAVQETQYF
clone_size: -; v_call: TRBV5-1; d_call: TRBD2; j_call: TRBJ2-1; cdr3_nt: TGCGCCAGCAGCTTGGCCGAGGGACTAGCGGGAGGTCCCGATGAGCAGTTCTTC; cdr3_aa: CASSLAEGLAGGPDEQFF
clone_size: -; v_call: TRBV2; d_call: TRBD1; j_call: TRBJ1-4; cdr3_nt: TGTGCCAGTAAGCAGGGGGCAACTAATGAAAAACTGTTTTTT; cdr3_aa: CASKQGATNEKLFF
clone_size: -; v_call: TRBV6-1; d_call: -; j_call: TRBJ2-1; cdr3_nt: TGTGCCAGCAGAGACTACAATGAGCAGTTCTTC; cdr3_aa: CASRDYNEQFF
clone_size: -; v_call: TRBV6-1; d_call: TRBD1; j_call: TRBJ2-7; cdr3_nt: TGTGCCAGCAGTCTACGCGGGACAGGGTCCCACGAGCAGTACTTC; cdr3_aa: CASSLRGTGSHEQYF
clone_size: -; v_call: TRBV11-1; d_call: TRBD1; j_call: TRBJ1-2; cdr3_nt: TGTGCCAGCAGCTTAGCCCCTGGGACAGGCGACTATGGCTACACCTTC; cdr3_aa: CASSLAPGTGDYGYTF
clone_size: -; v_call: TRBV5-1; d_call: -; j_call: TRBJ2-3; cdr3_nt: TGCGCCAGCAGCTTGGCCGGAGGGTCGGGAGATACGCAGTATTTT; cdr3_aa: CASSLAGGSGDTQYF
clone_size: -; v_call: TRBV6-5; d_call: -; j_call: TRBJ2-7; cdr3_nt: TGTGCCAGCAGTTACTCGGCTAGACAAGGGGACGAGCAGTACTTC; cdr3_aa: CASSYSARQGDEQYF
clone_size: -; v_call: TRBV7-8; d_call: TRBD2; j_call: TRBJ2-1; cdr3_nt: TGTGCCAGCAGCCTACTAGCGAGGTGGGACAATGAGCAGTTCTTC; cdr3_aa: CASSLLARWDNEQFF
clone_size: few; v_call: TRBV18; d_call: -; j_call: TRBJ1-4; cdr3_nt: TGTGCCAGCTCACCACGGGGGCGAACGGCAACTAATGAAAAACTGTTTTTT; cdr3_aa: CASSPRGRTATNEKLFF
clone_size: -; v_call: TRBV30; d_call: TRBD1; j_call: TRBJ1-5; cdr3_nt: TGTGCCTGGACCCCGGGACAGGGGTTTGGGCAGCCCCAGCATTTT; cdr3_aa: CAWTPGQGFGQPQHF
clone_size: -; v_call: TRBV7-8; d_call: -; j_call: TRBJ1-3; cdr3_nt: TGTGCCATAGGGGAGCGCTCTGGAAACACCATATATTTT; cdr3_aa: CAIGERSGNTIYF
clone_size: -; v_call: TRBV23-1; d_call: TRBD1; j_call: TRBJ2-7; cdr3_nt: TGCGCCAGCTCACCCGGGACAGGGAATGGGTACGAGCAGTACTTC; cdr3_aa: CASSPGTGNGYEQYF
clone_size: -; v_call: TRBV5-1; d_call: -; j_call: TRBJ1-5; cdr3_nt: TGCGCCAGCAGCCTGGGAGTGGGGCGCAATCAGCCCCAGCATTTT; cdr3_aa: CASSLGVGRNQPQHF
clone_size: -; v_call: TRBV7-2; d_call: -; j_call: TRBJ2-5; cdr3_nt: TGTGCCAGCAGCTATACAGAGACCCAGTACTTC; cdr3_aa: CASSYTETQYF
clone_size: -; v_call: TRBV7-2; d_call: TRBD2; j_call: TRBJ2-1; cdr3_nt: TGTGCCAGCACCCCTAGTAGAGGACTAGTAACGAATGAGCAGTTCTTC; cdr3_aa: CASTPSRGLVTNEQFF
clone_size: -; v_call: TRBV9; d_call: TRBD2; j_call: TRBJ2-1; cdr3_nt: TGTGCCAGCAGCGTAGAGCCTAGCGGGAGGGTACACAATGAGCAGTTCTTC; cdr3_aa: CASSVEPSGRVHNEQFF
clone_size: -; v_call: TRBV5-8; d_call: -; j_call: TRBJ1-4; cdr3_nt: TGTGCCAGCGATAGGATTACCAGTGAAAAACTGTTTTTT; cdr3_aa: CASDRITSEKLFF
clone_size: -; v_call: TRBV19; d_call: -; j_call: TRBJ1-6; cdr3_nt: TGTGCCAGTAGTATTACAGACAATTCACCCCTCCACTTT; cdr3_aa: CASSITDNSPLHF
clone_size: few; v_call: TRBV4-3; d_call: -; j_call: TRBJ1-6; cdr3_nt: TGCGCCAGCAGCCAAGGGGCAGGTCTCTATAATTCACCCCTCCACTTT; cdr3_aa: CASSQGAGLYNSPLHF
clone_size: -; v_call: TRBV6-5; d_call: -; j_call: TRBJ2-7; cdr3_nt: TGTGCCAGCAGTTACTCGGTCCTAGCCGCTTCCCTCGAGCAGTACTTC; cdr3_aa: CASSYSVLAASLEQYF
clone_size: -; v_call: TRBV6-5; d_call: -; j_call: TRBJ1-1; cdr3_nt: TGTGCCAGCAGTTACCGGAACACTGAAGCTTTCTTT; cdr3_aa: CASSYRNTEAFF
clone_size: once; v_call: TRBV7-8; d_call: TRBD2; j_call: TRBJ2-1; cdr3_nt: TGTGCCAGCAGCTTACATCTTTCGGGAGGCAATGAGCAGTTCTTC; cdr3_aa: CASSLHLSGGNEQFF
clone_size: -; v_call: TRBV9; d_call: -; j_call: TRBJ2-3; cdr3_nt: TGTGCCAGCAGCGTAGCTCCGGAGGGGGGCACAGATACGCAGTATTTT; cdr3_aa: CASSVAPEGGTDTQYF
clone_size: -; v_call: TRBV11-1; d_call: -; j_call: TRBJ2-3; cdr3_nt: TGTGCCAGCAGCTCTCAACAGGGCCTTGGCACAGATACGCAGTATTTT; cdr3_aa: CASSSQQGLGTDTQYF
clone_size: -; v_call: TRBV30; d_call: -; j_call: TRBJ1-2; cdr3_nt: TGTGCCTGGACGGGGGCGGCTGGCTACACCTTC; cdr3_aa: CAWTGAAGYTF
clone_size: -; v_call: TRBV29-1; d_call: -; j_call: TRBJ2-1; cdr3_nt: TGCAGCGTTTCTCTAGCCCTGAATGAGCAGTTCTTC; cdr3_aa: CSVSLALNEQFF
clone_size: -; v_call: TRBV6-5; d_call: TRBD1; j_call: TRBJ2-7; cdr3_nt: TGTGCCAGCAGCAGGACAGGGGGCACCTACGAGCAGTACTTC; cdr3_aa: CASSRTGGTYEQYF
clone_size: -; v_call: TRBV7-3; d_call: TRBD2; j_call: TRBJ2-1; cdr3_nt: TGTGCCAGCAGCAAAGGACTAGCGGGTTACTACAATGAGCAGTTCTTC; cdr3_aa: CASSKGLAGYYNEQFF
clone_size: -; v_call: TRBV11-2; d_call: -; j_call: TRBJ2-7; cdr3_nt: TGTGCCAGCAGCGCTCCCGGGACTGCCCCCTACGAGCAGTACTTC; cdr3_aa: CASSAPGTAPYEQYF
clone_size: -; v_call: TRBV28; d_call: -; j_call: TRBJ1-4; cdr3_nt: TGTGCCAGCAGTCCGGGAGCAACTAATGAAAAACTGTTTTTT; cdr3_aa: CASSPGATNEKLFF
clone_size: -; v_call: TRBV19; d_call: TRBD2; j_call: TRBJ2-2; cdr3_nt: TGTGCCAGTAGTATTGCGGGAGCCACCGGGGAGCTGTTTTTT; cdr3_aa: CASSIAGATGELFF
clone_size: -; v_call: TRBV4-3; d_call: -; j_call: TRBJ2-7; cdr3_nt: TGCGCCAGCAGCCAAGAGGGGCGCGACCCGTACTTC; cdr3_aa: CASSQEGRDPYF
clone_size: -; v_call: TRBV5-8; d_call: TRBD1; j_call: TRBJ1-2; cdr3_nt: TGTGCCAGCAGCCGACGGGACAGGGAAATCTATGGCTACACCTTC; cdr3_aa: CASSRRDREIYGYTF
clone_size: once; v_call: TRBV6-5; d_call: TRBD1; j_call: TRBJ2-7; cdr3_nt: TGTGCCAGCAGCCAAATCCGGGACAGGGTCTCCGAGCAGTACTTC; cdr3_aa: CASSQIRDRVSEQYF
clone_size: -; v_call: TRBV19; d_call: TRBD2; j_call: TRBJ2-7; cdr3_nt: TGTGCCAGTAGAAGCGGGAGCTCCTACGAGCAGTACTTC; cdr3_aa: CASRSGSSYEQYF
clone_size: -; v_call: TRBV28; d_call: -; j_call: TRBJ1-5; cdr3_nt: TGTGCCAGCAGTTTTCTGGAATATAGCAATCAGCCCCAGCATTTT; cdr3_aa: CASSFLEYSNQPQHF
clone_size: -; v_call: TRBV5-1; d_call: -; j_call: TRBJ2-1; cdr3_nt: TGCGCCAGCAGCTTGGTGGCAGGGTCGGATGAGCAGTTCTTC; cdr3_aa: CASSLVAGSDEQFF
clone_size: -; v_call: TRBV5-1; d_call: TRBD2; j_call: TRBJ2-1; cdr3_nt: TGCGCCAGCAGCCATACTAGCGGTTACAATGAGCAGTTCTTC; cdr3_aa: CASSHTSGYNEQFF
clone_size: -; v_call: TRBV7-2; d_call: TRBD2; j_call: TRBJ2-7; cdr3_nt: TGTGCCAGCAGCTTAGGACTAGCGGGAGGGTACTACGAGCAGTACTTC; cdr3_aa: CASSLGLAGGYYEQYF
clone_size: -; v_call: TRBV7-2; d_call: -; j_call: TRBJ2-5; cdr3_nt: TGTGCCAGCAGCTCGGGAGAGACCCAGTACTTC; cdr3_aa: CASSSGETQYF